Listed below are T cell receptor beta chains from one sample, sequenced in a study of shared clonotypes between healthy human individuals. The method was immunoSEQ multiplex PCR; TCRdb's version includes in-frame clones alone and lacks a portion of them. The sample yields fewer than 650,000 clones, about 82% seen once. The sample was PBMCs. All receptors derive from a woman aged 35 to 49 in good health. Some clones in this sample may be carry-over from other donors' samples. Each CDR3 is given with its conserved first and last residue. Each record gives: J gene, D gene, clone size, V gene, CDR3 protein, CDR3 DNA. D genes are given only for firm matches. Part of the rows lack a size; the others show once, few, many or a class for expanded clones.

j_call: TRBJ2-7
d_call: TRBD1
clone_size: once
v_call: TRBV29-1
cdr3_aa: CSVDAGTGGYEQYF
cdr3_nt: TGCAGCGTAGACGCCGGGACAGGGGGCTACGAGCAGTACTTC

j_call: TRBJ1-1
d_call: .
clone_size: few
v_call: TRBV5-1
cdr3_aa: CASSLLAGDLNTEAFF
cdr3_nt: TGCGCCAGCAGCTTGTTGGCGGGGGACTTGAACACTGAAGCTTTCTTT

j_call: TRBJ1-2
d_call: .
clone_size: .
v_call: TRBV5-4
cdr3_aa: CASSGWGLYGYTF
cdr3_nt: TGTGCCAGCAGCGGCTGGGGGCTGTATGGCTACACCTTC

j_call: TRBJ1-5
d_call: .
clone_size: few
v_call: TRBV21-1
cdr3_aa: CATGVGGMNQPQHF
cdr3_nt: TGTGCCACCGGCGTGGGCGGAATGAATCAGCCCCAGCATTTT

j_call: TRBJ2-7
d_call: .
clone_size: many
v_call: TRBV18
cdr3_aa: CASSPTRESSEQYF
cdr3_nt: TGTGCCAGCTCACCGACTAGAGAGTCGTCCGAGCAGTACTTC

j_call: TRBJ1-2
d_call: .
clone_size: .
v_call: TRBV6-6
cdr3_aa: CASSSSGRSADGYTF
cdr3_nt: .

j_call: TRBJ2-5
d_call: .
clone_size: .
v_call: TRBV18
cdr3_aa: CASSPLQDQQETQYF
cdr3_nt: TGTGCCAGCTCACCACTCCAAGATCAACAAGAGACCCAGTACTTC

j_call: TRBJ2-2
d_call: .
clone_size: .
v_call: TRBV6-6
cdr3_aa: CASSYLVVSTGELFF
cdr3_nt: TGTGCCAGCAGTTACTTGGTAGTAAGCACCGGGGAGCTGTTTTTT

j_call: TRBJ1-4
d_call: .
clone_size: .
v_call: TRBV2
cdr3_aa: CASMRGEKLFF
cdr3_nt: TGTGCCAGCATGAGGGGAGAAAAACTGTTTTTT

j_call: TRBJ2-7
d_call: .
clone_size: many
v_call: TRBV10-2
cdr3_aa: CASGGIWGNSYEQYF
cdr3_nt: TGCGCCAGCGGGGGAATTTGGGGAAACTCCTACGAGCAGTACTTC

j_call: TRBJ1-3
d_call: TRBD1
clone_size: once
v_call: TRBV7-9
cdr3_aa: CASSYPGQPNTIYF
cdr3_nt: TGTGCCAGCAGCTACCCGGGACAGCCAAACACCATATATTTT

j_call: TRBJ1-5
d_call: .
clone_size: once
v_call: TRBV27
cdr3_aa: CASSLSSGTLFNQPQHF
cdr3_nt: TGTGCCAGCAGTTTATCTTCAGGGACACTCTTCAATCAGCCCCAGCATTTT

j_call: TRBJ1-2
d_call: .
clone_size: few
v_call: TRBV6-1
cdr3_aa: CASSNKLGGYTF
cdr3_nt: TGTGCCAGCAGTAATAAACTCGGGGGCTACACCTTC

j_call: TRBJ1-2
d_call: .
clone_size: many
v_call: TRBV28
cdr3_aa: CASSSRASRFYGYTF
cdr3_nt: TGTGCCAGCAGTTCCCGGGCCAGTCGATTCTATGGCTACACCTTC

j_call: TRBJ2-7
d_call: .
clone_size: once
v_call: TRBV5-4
cdr3_aa: CASSPSQGSSYEQYF
cdr3_nt: TGTGCCAGCAGCCCCTCACAGGGAAGCTCCTACGAGCAGTACTTC

j_call: TRBJ2-3
d_call: .
clone_size: .
v_call: TRBV15
cdr3_aa: CATRDSTDTQYF
cdr3_nt: TGTGCCACCAGGGACTCCACAGATACGCAGTATTTT

j_call: TRBJ2-7
d_call: .
clone_size: .
v_call: TRBV28
cdr3_aa: CASSLPTTRSGEYEQYF
cdr3_nt: TGTGCCAGCAGTTTACCCACCACCAGATCAGGTGAATACGAGCAGTACTTC

j_call: TRBJ2-7
d_call: .
clone_size: .
v_call: TRBV7-2
cdr3_aa: CASSSTFYEQYF
cdr3_nt: TGTGCCAGCAGCTCAACTTTCTACGAGCAGTACTTC

j_call: TRBJ2-7
d_call: TRBD1
clone_size: .
v_call: TRBV6-1
cdr3_aa: CASSQGVDEQYF
cdr3_nt: TGTGCCAGCTCCCAGGGGGTGGACGAGCAGTACTTC

j_call: TRBJ2-7
d_call: TRBD2
clone_size: .
v_call: TRBV7-2
cdr3_aa: CASSPLAGVFEQYF
cdr3_nt: TGTGCCAGCAGCCCGCTAGCGGGTGTGTTCGAGCAGTACTTC

j_call: TRBJ2-7
d_call: .
clone_size: .
v_call: TRBV6-6
cdr3_aa: CASSRRPLGEQYF
cdr3_nt: TGTGCCAGCAGTCGCAGACCCCTAGGCGAGCAGTACTTC

j_call: TRBJ1-1
d_call: .
clone_size: few
v_call: TRBV27
cdr3_aa: CASSFRGETEAFF
cdr3_nt: TGTGCCAGCAGTTTTAGGGGTGAAACTGAAGCTTTCTTT

j_call: TRBJ2-5
d_call: TRBD2
clone_size: once
v_call: TRBV27
cdr3_aa: CASSLTSGRARETQYF
cdr3_nt: TGTGCCAGCAGTCTGACAAGCGGGAGGGCCCGAGAGACCCAGTACTTC

j_call: TRBJ2-7
d_call: TRBD2
clone_size: .
v_call: TRBV18
cdr3_aa: CASSPRLAADTYEQYF
cdr3_nt: TGTGCCAGCTCACCCAGACTAGCGGCTGACACTTACGAGCAGTACTTC

j_call: TRBJ2-2
d_call: .
clone_size: .
v_call: TRBV9
cdr3_aa: CASSVANPTGELFF
cdr3_nt: TGTGCCAGCAGCGTAGCTAACCCAACCGGGGAGCTGTTTTTT

j_call: TRBJ2-7
d_call: TRBD1
clone_size: .
v_call: TRBV6-6
cdr3_aa: CASRFTGDSYEQYF
cdr3_nt: TGTGCCAGCAGGTTTACAGGGGACTCCTACGAGCAGTACTTC

j_call: TRBJ1-6
d_call: .
clone_size: .
v_call: TRBV7-9
cdr3_aa: CASSLETLPNSPLHF
cdr3_nt: TGTGCCAGCAGCTTAGAAACGCTCCCTAATTCACCCCTCCACTTT

j_call: TRBJ2-1
d_call: .
clone_size: many
v_call: TRBV29-1
cdr3_aa: CSVESGHEQFF
cdr3_nt: TGCAGCGTTGAATCGGGACATGAGCAGTTCTTC

j_call: TRBJ2-5
d_call: .
clone_size: few
v_call: TRBV5-6
cdr3_aa: CASSLVQETQYF
cdr3_nt: TGTGCCAGCAGCTTGGTGCAAGAGACCCAGTACTTC